The present TCR beta chain was sequenced within a study of PD-1 blockade in mismatch repair-deficient tumors (dated by TCRdb to 2016 to 2017). Broadly, across the study: Between late 2013 and 2016, the trial enrolled roughly 80 consecutive patients with around 11 types of mismatch repair-deficient cancer, all of whom had received prior treatment and were progressing. Tumor-associated T cell clones were tracked in the peripheral blood of patients responding to PD-1 blockade by deep sequencing of TCR CDR3 regions.

The investigation overall reported the following: After pembrolizumab, tumor-resident clones, which were often undetectable in blood before treatment, expanded rapidly and then contracted, generally ahead of radiologic responses.

Library construction relied on the immunoSEQ multiplex PCR assay. TCRdb took this table from immuneACCESS and kept in-frame rearrangements with V and J called. Such tables lack part of the clones; where checked against another copy, unresolved V genes explain under half of the gap, and the rest is unexplained. Counted in this sample were tens of thousands of clones; 81% of them appeared once. In total, the top ten clones hold roughly 2.5% of the sample. Here V drops 2 bases and J drops 2 bases, and the junction holds 11 bases not matched to any gene. From its cysteine to its phenylalanine, the CDR3 spans 17 amino acids. Only the CDR3 DNA is retained, 51 bases long and in frame from the first base. CDR1 and CDR2 were assigned from the germline V gene as ENHRY and SYGVKD. The sample's time point label is to be understood as: peripheral blood 12 weeks after first pembrolizumab dose. Mismatch repair deficiency was established in every enrolled patient by polymerase chain reaction or immunohistochemistry. TCR sequencing was performed for a few patients who responded to pembrolizumab therapy. In the phase II trial, pembrolizumab PD-1 blockade was tested prospectively in advanced mismatch repair-deficient cancers, no matter which tissue of origin the cancers came from. Peripheral blood T cell samples were collected serially, before PD-1 blockade began and at several time points afterward. The timing of each blood sample was reported as weeks after the first dose of pembrolizumab.

Comments on this clone: Its antigen is still unknown. No much larger clone exists at a distance of one base, and base qualities are not known.

This clonotype was sampled from an adult with mismatch repair-deficient cancer. Source: peripheral blood, taken 12 weeks after starting pembrolizumab. The chain joins TRBV10-3 to TRBJ2-7; TRBD2 aligns with 8 central bases. This receptor carries the CDR3 CAISEPRTGRAAYEQYF. The DNA is as follows: TGTGCCATCAGTGAGCCTCGCACCGGGAGGGCCGCCTACGAGCAGTACTTC.